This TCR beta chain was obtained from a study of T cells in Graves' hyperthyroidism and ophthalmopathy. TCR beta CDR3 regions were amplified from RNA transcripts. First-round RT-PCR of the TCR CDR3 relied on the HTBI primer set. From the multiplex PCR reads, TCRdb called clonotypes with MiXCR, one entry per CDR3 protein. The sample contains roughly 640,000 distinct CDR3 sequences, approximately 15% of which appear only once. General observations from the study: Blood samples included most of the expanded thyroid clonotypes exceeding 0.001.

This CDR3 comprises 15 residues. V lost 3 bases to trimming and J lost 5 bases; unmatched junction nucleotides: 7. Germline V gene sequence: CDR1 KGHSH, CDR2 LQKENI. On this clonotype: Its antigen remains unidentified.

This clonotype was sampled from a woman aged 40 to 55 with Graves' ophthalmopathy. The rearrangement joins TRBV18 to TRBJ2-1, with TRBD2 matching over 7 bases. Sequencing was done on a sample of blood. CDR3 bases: TGTGCCAGCTCACCCAGGGCGGGAGCGGACAATGAGCAGTTCTTC. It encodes CASSPRAGADNEQFF.